A single sample gave rise to the 10 T cell receptor beta chains below, sequenced in a study of CD8+ T cells in alopecia areata. Following RNA extraction, reverse transcription yielded cDNA that acted as the sequencing template. TCRdb keeps only in-frame clones here, not all; method: immunoSEQ multiplex PCR. Counted here are 110,000 or so clones, roughly 50% occurring once; the ten biggest clones make up about 3.4%. The treatment is: oral pan-JAK inhibitor, 5-10 mg twice daily. This specimen consisted of CD4+ T cells sorted from blood, obtained at week 24, from a patient treated with tofacitinib. These receptors came from a human donor with alopecia areata.

V is TRBV18 and J is TRBJ1-1; TRBD1 aligns across 10 bases. CDR1 is KGHSH and CDR2 is LQKENI in the germline V gene. This CDR3 is built from 18 residues. After removal of 6 bases from V and 4 bases from J, the junction contained 17 bases not matched to a gene. The CDR3 loop is CASSATAGTGDLSTEAFF. The CDR3 DNA reads TGTGCCAGCTCCGCAACCGCCGGGACAGGGGACCTGAGCACTGAAGCTTTCTTT. Complete variable domain (other parts from reference TRBV18 and TRBJ1-1): NAGVMQNPRHLVRRRGQEARLRCSPMKGHSHVYWYRQLPEEGLKFMVYLQKENIIDESGMPKERFSAEFPKEGPSILRIQQVVRGDSAAYFCASSATAGTGDLSTEAFFGQGTRLTVV.

The J gene is TRBJ1-2, the V gene TRBV5-4, with no clear D. The V end lost 0 bases, the J end lost 5 bases, and 5 bases lay between the germline ends. Germline values: CDR1 SGHNT, CDR2 YYREEE (reference sequence). The CDR3 is made up of 12 amino acids. The CDR3 nucleotides read TGTGCCAGCAGCTTGGCGGCGTATGGCTACACCTTC. It yields the protein CASSLAAYGYTF.

This clone was observed a handful of times. This rearrangement joins TRBV29-1 to TRBJ1-1; D remains unclear. CDR1 and CDR2 (germline): SQVTM, ANQGSEA. CDR3 size: 13 residues. Deletions cut 4 bases from V and 4 bases from J, with 13 bases between. The CDR3 loop reads CSVGRGLGTEAFF. The CDR3, as DNA: TGCAGCGTTGGTCGGGGTTTGGGCACTGAAGCTTTCTTT.

This chain connects TRBV23-1 to TRBJ2-1; 7 positions agree with TRBD1. TRBV23-1 is an open reading frame whose function is uncertain. V gave up 3 bases and J gave up 7 bases; unmatched junction bases: 9. The length of the CDR3 is 15 residues. For the CDR3, the DNA is TGCGCCAGCAGTCACCCGGGACAGTCCTTTAATGAGCAGTTCTTC. It is translated as CASSHPGQSFNEQFF.

The rearrangement uses TRBV7-9 and TRBJ1-6; tentatively, D is TRBD1 (5 bases). The germline V gene has CDR1 SEHNR and CDR2 FQNEAQ (reference sequence). V was trimmed by 6 bases and J by 13 bases, leaving 16 bases between them. The CDR3 runs 13 residues. CDR3 in amino acids: CASRLTEGRPLHF. The CDR3 coding sequence is TGTGCCAGCAGACTGACAGAAGGACGGCCCCTCCACTTT.

The chain has TRBV4-3 and TRBJ1-2; a weak D match, TRBD1 (6 bases). Trimming cost V 0 bases and J 8 bases, with 16 bases left between them. Germline lookup yields CDR1 LGHNA and CDR2 YSLEER. The length of the CDR3 is 15 residues. CDR3 bases: TGCGCCAGCAGCCAAGACCCCTCAGGGGAAAGAGGCTACACCTTC. It encodes CASSQDPSGERGYTF.

The V call is TRBV7-2, the J call TRBJ1-6; D remains ambiguous. Germline CDR1 reads SGHTA; CDR2 reads FQGNSA. V was pared by 4 bases and J by 7 bases, with 8 bases between. This CDR3 has 13 amino acids. CDR3 amino acids: CASSSGPNSPLHF. As DNA, the CDR3 is TGTGCCAGCAGCTCAGGACCCAATTCACCCCTCCACTTT.

The V and J genes are TRBV6-6 and TRBJ1-2; TRBD1 matches 9 bases. Germline values: CDR1 MNHNY, CDR2 SVGAGI (reference sequence). The CDR3 loop spans 13 amino acids. Trimming removed 5 bases from V and 7 bases from J; junction bases left unmatched: 5. The CDR3 sequence: CASSKQGAGGYTF. For the CDR3, the DNA is TGTGCCAGCAGTAAACAGGGGGCGGGTGGCTACACCTTC.

CDR3 sequence reads: CASSRRTGGESTEAFF. The CDR3 nucleotides read TGTGCCAGCTCACGCCGGACAGGGGGGGAGAGCACTGAAGCTTTCTTT. The V call is TRBV18, the J call TRBJ1-1, with TRBD1 identical over 10 bases. Germline assignment: CDR1 KGHSH and CDR2 LQKENI. The junction had 9 bases not matched to a gene; V was cut back by 4 bases and J by 4 bases. CDR3 length: 16 amino acids.

The chain is built from TRBV2 and TRBJ2-3; D ambiguous. V lost 4 bases, J lost 6 bases, and 14 bases lay in between. This CDR3 has 14 residues. CDR1 and CDR2 (germline): SNHLY, FYNNEI. The CDR3: CASSGPGPSDTQYF. The CDR3 DNA is TGTGCCAGCAGTGGGCCGGGCCCGAGTGATACGCAGTATTTT.